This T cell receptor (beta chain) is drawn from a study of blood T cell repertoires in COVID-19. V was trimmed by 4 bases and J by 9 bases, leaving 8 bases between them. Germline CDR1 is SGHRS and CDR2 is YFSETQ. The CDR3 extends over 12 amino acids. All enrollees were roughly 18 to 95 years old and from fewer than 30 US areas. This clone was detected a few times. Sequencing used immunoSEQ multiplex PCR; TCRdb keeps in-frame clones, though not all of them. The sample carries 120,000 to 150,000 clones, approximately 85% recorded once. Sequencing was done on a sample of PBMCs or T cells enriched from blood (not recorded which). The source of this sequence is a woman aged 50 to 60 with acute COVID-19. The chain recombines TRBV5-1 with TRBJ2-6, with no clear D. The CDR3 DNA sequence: TGCGCCAGCAGCCCTGAGTTCAACGTCCTGACTTTC. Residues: CASSPEFNVLTF.